This T cell receptor beta chain was captured in a study of a mutant IDH1 vaccine in newly diagnosed glioma (dated by TCRdb to 2020 to 2022). Background on the whole study: Vaccination began 4-6 weeks after radiotherapy alone, or alongside temozolomide cycles in the chemotherapy-containing groups. The roughly 35 treated patients were roughly 62% male and roughly 40% female, with a mean age of around 40 years. Prior to enrollment, patients had been given standard therapy consisting of radiotherapy alone, temozolomide alone, or radiochemotherapy with temozolomide, with the combination given to most patients. The week-35 safety follow-up was designated visit V12, and the week-47 end of study was designated visit V13. Peripheral blood was drawn at six visits: V03 (baseline), V05, V07, V10, V12 and V13. Longitudinal TCRB deep sequencing was performed for around 23 treated patients wherever samples were available for exploratory analyses. The paper as a whole reports these results and caveats: Pseudoprogression appeared unrelated to alterations in the top peripheral T cell clonotypes detected by TCRB sequencing. It was noted by the authors that analyses of patient blood samples could not be reproduced owing to sample limitations. PBMC samples for TCRB deep sequencing were selected based on availability. Vaccine-induced immune responses across multiple MHC alleles were detected in around 92% of patients.

Counted from cysteine to phenylalanine, this CDR3 has 16 amino acids. The entry retains the CDR3 DNA only, 48 bases that are in frame from base 1. Looking up the germline V gene yields CDR1 SGHRS and CDR2 YFSETQ. V is shortened by 0 bases, J by 0 bases, and the region joining them spans 12 bases. The library came from the immunoSEQ multiplex PCR assay. Rearranged TCR beta chain sequences were amplified using the hsTCRB Kit according to the manufacturer's protocol. Sequencing of TCRB libraries was carried out on an Illumina MiSeq. The source study handled its data this way. Demultiplexing, trimming and gene mapping were performed with the kit vendor's proprietary platform. Here the immuneACCESS table is served through TCRdb, limited to in-frame sequences with V and J called. Missing clones are a known gap in these copies; in checked studies unresolved V genes cover under half, and the rest lacks a known reason. V and J calls and clone size come straight from that table; D and trimming were deduced from the DNA. The sample table lists about 60,000 clones, roughly 80% of them with a count of one. The ten largest make up 3.5% to 5% of the sample.

The sample's time point, from its label and the paper: week 35, safety follow-up. Each vaccine dose, consisting of 300 ug of a 20-mer mutant IDH1 peptide in Montanide, was administered subcutaneously with topical imiquimod. Patients were given eight vaccinations, in weeks 1, 3, 5, 7, 11, 15, 19 and 23, which matched visits V03 through V10. All donors had newly diagnosed IDH1-mutant astrocytomas of WHO grade 3 or 4 that showed loss of nuclear ATRX. The samples were drawn from NOA16, a multicentre, single-arm, open-label phase I trial in Germany that tested a mutant IDH1 peptide vaccine in humans for the first time. Genomic DNA for TCRB sequencing was extracted from EDTA blood using the DNeasy Blood and Tissue Kit. In the case of this clone: Its antigen remains unidentified. Per-base quality was not reported, and no clone a single base away is much larger than it.

The source is a man aged 25-45 years with glioma. Recombination joined TRBV5-1 with TRBJ1-1; the D gene is unclear. The sequencing here drew on PBMCs, taken from a glioma patient whose treatment included an IDH1 peptide vaccine. The CDR3 here reads CASSLVSGAVNTEAFF. DNA sequence: TGCGCCAGCAGCTTGGTTTCGGGAGCTGTGAACACTGAAGCTTTCTTT.